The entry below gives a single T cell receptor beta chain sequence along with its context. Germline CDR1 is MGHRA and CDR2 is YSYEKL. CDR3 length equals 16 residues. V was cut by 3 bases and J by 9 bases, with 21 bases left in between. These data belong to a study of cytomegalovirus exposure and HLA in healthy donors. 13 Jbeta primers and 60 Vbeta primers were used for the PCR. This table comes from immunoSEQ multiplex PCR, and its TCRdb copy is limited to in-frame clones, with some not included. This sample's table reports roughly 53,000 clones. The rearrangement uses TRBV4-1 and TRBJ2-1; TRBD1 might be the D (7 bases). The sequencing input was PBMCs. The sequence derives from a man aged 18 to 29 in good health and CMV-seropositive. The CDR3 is CASSHDRERGSGEQFF. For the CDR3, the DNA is TGCGCCAGCAGCCACGACAGGGAAAGGGGTAGCGGTGAGCAGTTCTTC.